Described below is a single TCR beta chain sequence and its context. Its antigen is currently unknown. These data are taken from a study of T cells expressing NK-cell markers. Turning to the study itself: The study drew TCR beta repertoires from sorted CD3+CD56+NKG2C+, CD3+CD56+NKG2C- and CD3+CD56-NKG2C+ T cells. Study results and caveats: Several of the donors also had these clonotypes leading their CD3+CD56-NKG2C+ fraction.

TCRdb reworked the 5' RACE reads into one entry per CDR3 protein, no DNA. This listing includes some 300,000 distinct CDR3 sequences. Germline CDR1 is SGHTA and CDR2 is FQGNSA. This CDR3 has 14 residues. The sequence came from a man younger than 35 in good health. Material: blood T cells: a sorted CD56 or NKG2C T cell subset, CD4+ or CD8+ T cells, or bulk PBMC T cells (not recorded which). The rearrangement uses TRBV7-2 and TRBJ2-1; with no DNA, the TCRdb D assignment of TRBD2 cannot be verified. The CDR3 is CASRRAGSYNEQFF.